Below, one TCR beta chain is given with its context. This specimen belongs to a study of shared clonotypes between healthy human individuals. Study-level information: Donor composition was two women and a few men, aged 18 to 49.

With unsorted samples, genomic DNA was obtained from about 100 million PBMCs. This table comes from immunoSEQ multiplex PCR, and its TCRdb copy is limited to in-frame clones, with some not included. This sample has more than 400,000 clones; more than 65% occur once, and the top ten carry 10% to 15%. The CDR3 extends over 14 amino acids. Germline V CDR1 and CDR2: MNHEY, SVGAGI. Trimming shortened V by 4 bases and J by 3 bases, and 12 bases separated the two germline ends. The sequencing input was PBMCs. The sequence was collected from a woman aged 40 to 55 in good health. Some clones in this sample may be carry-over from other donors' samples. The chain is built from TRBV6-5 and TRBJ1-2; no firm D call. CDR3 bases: TGTGCCAGCAGTTTGGTGGGGTCGGACTATGGCTACACCTTC. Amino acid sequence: CASSLVGSDYGYTF.